The T cell receptor beta chain under discussion was sequenced for a study of identifying expanded T cells in peripheral blood. Study-level findings and limits: Over approximately two and four weeks, about 15 and 18 clones changed, versus approximately 1.1 between replicates. Variance in clone template counts between two-week samples significantly increased with total template count across all healthy donors.

Measured with immunoSEQ multiplex PCR; TCRdb has only the in-frame clones, and not every one. The sample contains about 90,000 clones, roughly 88% of which appear only once. As to this clone: Its antigen is currently unknown.

Germline V gene data show CDR1 as SGDLS and CDR2 as YYNGEE. The CDR3 loop spans 15 amino acids. Trimming stripped 3 bases from V and 0 bases from J, with 10 bases between. No infections or other immune events were documented during collection. V usage is TRBV9 and J usage is TRBJ1-3; D might be TRBD1 (6 bases). The sequence was collected from a person aged 18 to 75 in good health. The sample taken for sequencing was blood. CDR3 nucleotide sequence: TGTGCCAGCAGCGCTAGACAGGTCTCTGGAAACACCATATATTTT. Translation gives CASSARQVSGNTIYF.